This T cell receptor (beta chain) emerged from a study of monozygotic twins with inflammatory bowel disease. Whole-study findings and limits: A single strong IBD-associated signal or clonotype was not supported by the findings.

This CDR3 is 17 amino acids long. CDR1 is LGHNA, CDR2 YSLEER, per germline. Input per TCR library consisted of 3500 ng of total RNA. TCRdb re-called the 5' RACE reads and catalogs CDR3 proteins one per entry, DNA excluded. The sample table includes approximately 400,000 distinct CDR3 sequences. Comment on this clonotype: Its antigen remains unknown.

The V and J genes are TRBV4-3 and TRBJ2-7; the TRBD2 assignment by TCRdb is unverifiable without DNA. The TCR was taken from a human donor with ulcerative colitis or Crohn's disease, or a healthy co-twin of an affected twin (not recorded which). Source material: blood. CDR3 protein: CASSQDPPSGSVIEQYF.